This entry describes one T cell receptor beta chain. The trim removed 0 bases at V and 7 bases at J, leaving 4 bases unmatched. CDR3 size: 15 residues. Per germline, CDR1 SGHRS and CDR2 YFSETQ. Data came from immunoSEQ multiplex PCR; TCRdb stores just in-frame clones and leaves some out. The sample lists over 150,000 clones, approximately 80% occurring once. This specimen comes from a study of blood T cell repertoires in COVID-19. The chain combines TRBV5-1 with TRBJ1-6, with 7 bases lining up with TRBD1. The source material was peripheral blood. The origin of this receptor is a human donor with acute or convalescent COVID-19. The donor label of this sample is uncertain. The CDR3 DNA follows: TGCGCCAGCAGCTTGGTCACAGGGGTGAATTCACCCCTCCACTTT. This encodes CASSLVTGVNSPLHF. The whole variable domain, remainder taken from reference TRBV5-1 and TRBJ1-6, is KAGVTQTPRYLIKTRGQQVTLSCSPISGHRSVSWYQQTPGQGLQFLFEYFSETQRNKGNFPGRFSGRQFSNSRSEMNVSTLELGDSALYLCASSLVTGVNSPLHFGNGTRLTVT.